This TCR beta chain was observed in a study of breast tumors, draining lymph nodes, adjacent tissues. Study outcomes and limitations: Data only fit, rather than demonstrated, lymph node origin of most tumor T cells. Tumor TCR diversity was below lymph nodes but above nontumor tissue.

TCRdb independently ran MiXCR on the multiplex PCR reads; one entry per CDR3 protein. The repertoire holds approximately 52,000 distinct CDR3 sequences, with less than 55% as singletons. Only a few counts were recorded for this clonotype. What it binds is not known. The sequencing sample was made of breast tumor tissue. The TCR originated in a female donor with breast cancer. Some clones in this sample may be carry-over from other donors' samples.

The CDR3 region is CASSQEGPWGEAFF. The CDR3 nucleotides are TGCGCCAGCAGCCAAGAGGGACCTTGGGGGGAAGCTTTCTTT. The chain links TRBV4-3 to TRBJ1-1; D might be TRBD1 (5 bases). This CDR3 region has 14 residues. V was trimmed by 0 bases and J by 8 bases, leaving 13 bases between them. CDR1 is LGHNA and CDR2 is YSLEER in the germline V gene.